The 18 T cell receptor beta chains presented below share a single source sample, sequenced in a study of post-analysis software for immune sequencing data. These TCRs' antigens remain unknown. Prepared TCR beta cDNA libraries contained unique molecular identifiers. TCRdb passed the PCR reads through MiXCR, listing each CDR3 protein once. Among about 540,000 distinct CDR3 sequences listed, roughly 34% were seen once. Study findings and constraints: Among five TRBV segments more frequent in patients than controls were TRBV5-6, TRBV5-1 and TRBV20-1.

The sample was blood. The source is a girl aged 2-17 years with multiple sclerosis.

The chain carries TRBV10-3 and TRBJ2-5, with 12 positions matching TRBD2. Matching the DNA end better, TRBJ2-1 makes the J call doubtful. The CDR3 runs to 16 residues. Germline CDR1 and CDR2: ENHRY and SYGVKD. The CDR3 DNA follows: TGTGCCATCAGTGCTAGGACTAGCGGGGTCCAAGAGACCCAGTTCTTC. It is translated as CAISARTSGVQETQFF.

The CDR3 protein is CATSKDSYTGELFF. The CDR3 DNA sequence: TGTGCCACCAGCAAAGACAGCTACACCGGGGAGCTGTTTTTT. J is TRBJ2-2 and V is TRBV15, with D maybe TRBD1 (5 bases). From germline, CDR1 is LNHNV and CDR2 YYDKDF (reference sequence). There are 14 residues in the CDR3. With 4 bases removed from V and 3 bases from J, the gap between germline ends came to 9 bases. Together with reference TRBV15 and TRBJ2-2, the CDR3 gives the full variable domain: DAMVIQNPRYQVTQFGKPVTLSCSQTLNHNVMYWYQQKSSQAPKLLFHYYDKDFNNEADTPDNFQSRRPNTSFCFLDIRSPGLGDTAMYLCATSKDSYTGELFFGEGSRLTVL.

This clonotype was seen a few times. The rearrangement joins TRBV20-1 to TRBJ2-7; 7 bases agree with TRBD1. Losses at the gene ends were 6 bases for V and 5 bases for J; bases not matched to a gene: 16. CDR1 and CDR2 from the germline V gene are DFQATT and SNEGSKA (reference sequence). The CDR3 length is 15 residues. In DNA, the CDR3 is TGCAGTGCCGAATTTTCACAGGGGATTGGGGACGAGCAGTACTTC. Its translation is CSAEFSQGIGDEQYF.

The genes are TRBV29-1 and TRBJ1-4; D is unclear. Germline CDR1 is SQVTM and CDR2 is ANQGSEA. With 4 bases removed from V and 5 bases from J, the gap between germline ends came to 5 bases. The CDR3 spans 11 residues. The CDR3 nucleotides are TGCAGCGTTGGGGCCAATGAAAAACTGTTTTTT. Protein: CSVGANEKLFF. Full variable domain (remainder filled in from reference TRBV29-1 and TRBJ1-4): SAVISQKPSRDICQRGTSLTIQCQVDSQVTMMFWYRQQPGQSLTLIATANQGSEATYESGFVIDKFPISRPNLTFSTLTVSNMSPEDSSIYLCSVGANEKLFFGSGTQLSVL.

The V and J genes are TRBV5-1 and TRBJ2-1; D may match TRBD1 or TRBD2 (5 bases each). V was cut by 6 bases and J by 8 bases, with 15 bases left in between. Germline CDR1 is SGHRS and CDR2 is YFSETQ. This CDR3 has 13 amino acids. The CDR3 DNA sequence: TGCGCCAGCAAACCGTGGGGGTGGGATGAGCAGTTCTTC. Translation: CASKPWGWDEQFF.

CDR3 bases: TGCAGTGCTAGGGTAGGACTAGCGACGTCACCTACGCAGTATTTT. Translation gives CSARVGLATSPTQYF. The gene calls are TRBV20-1 and TRBJ2-3; 9 bases align to TRBD2. The CDR3 is 15 amino acids. The ends lost 3 bases at V and 8 bases at J; junction bases unmatched: 12. Germline lookup yields CDR1 DFQATT and CDR2 SNEGSKA (reference sequence).

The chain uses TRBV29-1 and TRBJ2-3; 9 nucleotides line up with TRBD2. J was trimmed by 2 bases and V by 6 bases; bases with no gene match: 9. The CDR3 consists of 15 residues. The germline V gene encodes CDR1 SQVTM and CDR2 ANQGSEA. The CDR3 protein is CSVLRRGGLTDTQYF. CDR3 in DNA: TGCAGCGTCCTGAGGCGGGGGGGACTCACAGATACGCAGTATTTT.

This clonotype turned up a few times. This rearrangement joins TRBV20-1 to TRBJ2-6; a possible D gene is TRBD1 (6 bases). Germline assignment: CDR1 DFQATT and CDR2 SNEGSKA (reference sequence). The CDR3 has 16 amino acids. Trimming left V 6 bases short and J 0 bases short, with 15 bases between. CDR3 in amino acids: CSAGDIRSSGANVLTF. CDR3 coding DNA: TGCAGTGCCGGGGACATACGTAGCTCTGGGGCCAACGTCCTGACTTTC.

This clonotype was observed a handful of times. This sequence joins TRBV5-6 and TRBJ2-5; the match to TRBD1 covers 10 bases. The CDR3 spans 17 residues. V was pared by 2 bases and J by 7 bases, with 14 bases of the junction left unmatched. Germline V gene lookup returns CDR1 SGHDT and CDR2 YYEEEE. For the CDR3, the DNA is TGTGCCAGCAGCTTTAGACAGGGGGCGCGATTTGTCGGGACCCAGTACTTC. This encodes CASSFRQGARFVGTQYF.

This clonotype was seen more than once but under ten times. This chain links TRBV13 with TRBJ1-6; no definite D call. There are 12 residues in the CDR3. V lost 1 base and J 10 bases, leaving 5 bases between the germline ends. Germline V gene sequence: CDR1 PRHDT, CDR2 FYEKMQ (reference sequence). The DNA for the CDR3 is TGTGCCAGCAGCTTAGTCAAATCACCCCTCCACTTT. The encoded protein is CASSLVKSPLHF.

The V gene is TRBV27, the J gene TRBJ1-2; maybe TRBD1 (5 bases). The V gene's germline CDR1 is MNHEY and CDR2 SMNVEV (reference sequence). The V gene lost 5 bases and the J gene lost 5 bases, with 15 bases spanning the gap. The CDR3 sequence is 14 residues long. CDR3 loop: CASSPPGVGYGYTF. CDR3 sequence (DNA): TGTGCCAGCAGTCCCCCGGGGGTAGGATATGGCTACACCTTC.

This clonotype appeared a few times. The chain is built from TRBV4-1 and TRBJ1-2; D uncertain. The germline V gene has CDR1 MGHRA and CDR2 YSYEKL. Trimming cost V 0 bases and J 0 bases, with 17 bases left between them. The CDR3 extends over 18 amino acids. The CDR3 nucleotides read TGCGCCAGCAGCCAAGATGAGTCCCTAAAAAGGGCTAACTATGGCTACACCTTC. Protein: CASSQDESLKRANYGYTF.

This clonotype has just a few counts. The chain's CDR3 is CSVEPVIYNYGYTF. CDR3 DNA: TGCAGCGTTGAACCAGTTATTTATAACTATGGCTACACCTTC. This rearrangement joins TRBV29-1 to TRBJ1-2; D is unresolved. Germline CDR1 is SQVTM and CDR2 is ANQGSEA. Trimming removed 2 bases at V and 1 base at J, with 11 bases between. The length of the CDR3 is 14 residues.

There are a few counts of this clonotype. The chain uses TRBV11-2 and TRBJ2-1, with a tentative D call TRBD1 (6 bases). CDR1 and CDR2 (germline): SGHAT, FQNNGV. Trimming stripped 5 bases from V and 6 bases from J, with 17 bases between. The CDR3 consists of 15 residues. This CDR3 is CASSNTGFVSNEQFF. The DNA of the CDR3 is TGTGCCAGCAGCAACACAGGGTTTGTCAGCAATGAGCAGTTCTTC.

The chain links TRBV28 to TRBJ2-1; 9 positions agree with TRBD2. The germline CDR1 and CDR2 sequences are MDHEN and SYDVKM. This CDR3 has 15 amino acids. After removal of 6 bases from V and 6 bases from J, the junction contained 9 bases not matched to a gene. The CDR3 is CASSPAGTSSNEQFF. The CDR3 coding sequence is TGTGCCAGCAGCCCCGCCGGGACTAGCTCCAATGAGCAGTTCTTC. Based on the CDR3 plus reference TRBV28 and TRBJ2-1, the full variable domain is DVKVTQSSRYLVKRTGEKVFLECVQDMDHENMFWYRQDPGLGLRLIYFSYDVKMKEKGDIPEGYSVSREKKERFSLILESASTNQTSMYLCASSPAGTSSNEQFFGPGTRLTVL.

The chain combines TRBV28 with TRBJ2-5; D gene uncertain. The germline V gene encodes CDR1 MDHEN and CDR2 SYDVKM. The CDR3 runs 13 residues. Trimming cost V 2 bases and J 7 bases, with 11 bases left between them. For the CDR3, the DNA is TGTGCCAGCAGTTTAGGCCAGTTGGGGACCCAGTACTTC. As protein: CASSLGQLGTQYF. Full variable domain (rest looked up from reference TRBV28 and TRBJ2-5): DVKVTQSSRYLVKRTGEKVFLECVQDMDHENMFWYRQDPGLGLRLIYFSYDVKMKEKGDIPEGYSVSREKKERFSLILESASTNQTSMYLCASSLGQLGTQYFGPGTRLLVL.

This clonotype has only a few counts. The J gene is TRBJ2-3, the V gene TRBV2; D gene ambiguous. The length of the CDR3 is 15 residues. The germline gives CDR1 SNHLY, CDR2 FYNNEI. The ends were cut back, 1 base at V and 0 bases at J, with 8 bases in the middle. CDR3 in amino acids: CASSEGYSSTDTQYF. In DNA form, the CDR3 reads TGTGCCAGCAGTGAAGGCTATTCTAGCACAGATACGCAGTATTTT.

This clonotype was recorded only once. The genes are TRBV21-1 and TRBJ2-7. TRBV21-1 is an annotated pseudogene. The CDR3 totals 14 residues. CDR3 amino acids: CASSEYSSSYEQYF. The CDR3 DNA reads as TGTGCCAGCAGCGAGTACAGTAGCTCCTACGAGCAGTACTTC.